This TCR beta chain was recorded in a study of glioma-infiltrating T cells. TCR alpha and beta CDR3 regions were amplified from RNA using iRepertoire nested multiplex PCR. TCRdb re-called the multiplex PCR reads through MiXCR, storing one row per CDR3 protein. This table holds around 99,000 distinct CDR3 sequences, under 30% found once. The CDR3 is made up of 17 amino acids. Germline trimming cut 0 bases from V and 4 bases from J; bases unmatched to any gene: 9. CDR1 and CDR2 from the germline V gene are LNHNV and YYDKDF (reference sequence). This clonotype was seen ten or more times. Its matching antigen is unknown. Whole-study results and caveats: CDR3 overlap between tissue and blood was very small. Gliomas, especially low-grade, showed above-expected tissue-blood divergence; non-neoplastic patients showed below.

The genes are TRBV15 and TRBJ2-1; 7 bases line up with TRBD2. Sequencing was performed on glioma tissue, nonneoplastic brain tissue, or PBMCs (not recorded which). The clonotype comes from a human donor with low-grade glioma or glioblastoma, undergoing nonglioma brain surgery, or in good health (not recorded which). The CDR3 spells CATSRDTAGVRYNEQFF. As DNA, the CDR3 is TGTGCCACCAGCAGAGATACTGCGGGAGTTCGGTACAATGAGCAGTTCTTC.